The next 7 T cell receptor beta chains were all read from a single sample in a study of post-analysis software for immune sequencing data. Tagging with unique molecular identifiers was a feature of the TCR beta cDNA libraries. TCRdb independently ran MiXCR on the PCR reads; one entry per CDR3 protein. The table lists hundreds of thousands of distinct CDR3 sequences, 30% of them singletons. Overall study findings and caveats: Relative to controls, patients had five TRBV segments at higher frequency, with TRBV5-6, TRBV5-1 and TRBV20-1 among these.

Their antigen targets remain unknown. Material: blood. Receptors originate from a girl under 18 with multiple sclerosis.

Concerning this clonotype: This may be a read error, as it is one base from a much larger clone. This sequence joins TRBV20-1 and TRBJ1-2; TRBD1 is a possible D gene (5 bases). This CDR3 is 16 amino acids long. Germline-derived CDR1 and CDR2 are DFQATT and SNEGSKA (reference sequence). The CDR3 protein is CSATKRGTARNYDYTF. The CDR3 DNA reads as TGCAGTGCTACCAAAAGAGGGACGGCCAGAAACTATGACTACACCTTC.

V and J are TRBV27 and TRBJ2-7; D is unclear. Trimming stripped 4 bases from V and 0 bases from J, with 19 bases between. Germline CDR1 is MNHEY and CDR2 is SMNVEV (reference sequence). This CDR3 has 17 amino acids. The CDR3 spells CASSSSASTLSSYEQYF. The CDR3 DNA follows: TGTGCCAGCAGTTCATCGGCGAGCACTTTGAGCTCCTACGAGCAGTACTTC.

The chain links TRBV6-5 to TRBJ1-2; 10 positions match TRBD1. CDR3 length equals 15 residues. V lost 4 bases to trimming and J lost 8 bases; unmatched junction nucleotides: 10. Germline V lookup: CDR1 MNHEY, CDR2 SVGAGI. In DNA form, the CDR3 reads TGTGCCAGCAGTTCAACCGGGACAGGGGTGGGGGGCTACACCTTC. Its protein is CASSSTGTGVGGYTF.

This clonotype was seen a few times. The chain has TRBV12-3 or TRBV12-4 and TRBJ2-7, with TRBD2 identical over 8 bases. This CDR3 region has 14 residues. Trimming at V came to 3 bases and at J to 6 bases, leaving 7 bases not matched to a gene. This chain's CDR3 is CASSFEREIIEQYF. The CDR3 DNA is TGTGCCAGCAGTTTCGAGCGGGAGATCATCGAGCAGTACTTC.

This clonotype was observed a few times. The chain carries TRBV18 and TRBJ2-7, with D possibly matching TRBD2 (5 bases). There are 15 residues in the CDR3. Germline CDR1 KGHSH, CDR2 LQKENI. V shed 2 bases and J shed 3 bases, with 14 bases lying between them. This chain's CDR3 is CASSPYRQEVYEQYF. The CDR3 region has the DNA TGTGCCAGCTCACCATATAGGCAGGAGGTCTACGAGCAGTACTTC.

The sample holds many counts of this clonotype. The chain uses TRBV5-6 and TRBJ2-5; 15 bases agree with TRBD2. Germline trimming cut 4 bases from V and 4 bases from J; bases unmatched to any gene: 2. Germline CDR1 is SGHDT and CDR2 is YYEEEE. This CDR3 spans 15 amino acids. The DNA of the CDR3 is TGTGCCAGCAGCCCGGGACTAGCGGGAGGAGAGACCCAGTACTTC. This translates into CASSPGLAGGETQYF.

The J gene is TRBJ2-6, the V gene TRBV20-1; D gene uncertain. Germline-derived CDR1 and CDR2 are DFQATT and SNEGSKA (reference sequence). The length of the CDR3 is 15 residues. V was pared by 2 bases and J by 3 bases, with 11 bases between. The chain's CDR3 is CSARRTALGANVLTF. The CDR3 nucleotides read TGCAGTGCTAGACGGACCGCGCTTGGGGCCAACGTCCTGACTTTC.